Shown below are 26 T cell receptor beta chains from a single sample sequenced in a study of blood T cells in healthy people across ages. Then a second PCR, running about 6 to 12 cycles, was carried out with a sample-barcoded 5' primer and a J-beta primer mix. TCRdb fed the 5' RACE reads into MiXCR, producing one record per CDR3 protein. Of 1.5 million to 2 million distinct CDR3 sequences in the sample, 25% to 30% are singletons; the top ten hold roughly 8.2%. The sequenced sample consisted of blood. These receptors were collected from a woman in her thirties in good health.

This rearrangement joins TRBV6-4 to TRBJ2-2; 7 nucleotides line up with TRBD1. The CDR3 covers 14 residues. V lost 4 bases and J lost 2; bases outside the gene matches: 1. Germline V gives CDR1 MRHNA, CDR2 SNTAGT. In DNA form, the CDR3 reads TGTGCCAGCAGTGGGGACAGTAACACCGGGGAGCTGTTTTTT. As protein: CASSGDSNTGELFF.

The CDR3 spells CSARESGGPSNEQFF. The DNA for the CDR3 is TGCAGTGCTAGAGAGTCGGGGGGGCCCAGCAATGAGCAGTTCTTC. V usage is TRBV20-1 and J usage is TRBJ2-1; 8 nucleotides align to TRBD2. CDR1 DFQATT and CDR2 SNEGSKA come from the germline V gene (reference sequence). The CDR3 is 15 residues long. After removal of 0 bases from V and 6 bases from J, the junction contained 7 bases not matched to a gene.

The count of this clonotype is one. CDR3 coding DNA: TGCAGCGTTGACAGGGGAAGCGAGCGGTACTTC. Encoded protein: CSVDRGSERYF. The V call is TRBV29-1, the J call TRBJ2-5; D perhaps matches TRBD1 (6 bases). There are 11 residues in the CDR3. Per germline, CDR1 SQVTM and CDR2 ANQGSEA. V was cut by 3 bases and J by 13 bases, with 15 bases left in between. The entire variable domain, with the rest obtained from reference TRBV29-1 and TRBJ2-5, is as follows: SAVISQKPSRDICQRGTSLTIQCQVDSQVTMMFWYRQQPGQSLTLIATANQGSEATYESGFVIDKFPISRPNLTFSTLTVSNMSPEDSSIYLCSVDRGSERYFGPGTRLLVL.

The V call is TRBV28, the J call TRBJ1-1; D not certain. The CDR3 extends over 14 amino acids. Germline V gene data show CDR1 as MDHEN and CDR2 as SYDVKM. V lost 4 bases to trimming and J lost 3 bases, with 12 bases between them. The CDR3 region is CASSWNRVYTEAFF. CDR3 nucleotide sequence: TGTGCCAGCAGTTGGAACCGGGTATACACTGAAGCTTTCTTT.

The chain uses TRBV10-3 and TRBJ2-5; weak D call: TRBD1 (6 bases). Trimming stripped 2 bases from V and 3 bases from J, with 10 bases between. The CDR3 sequence is 14 residues long. Germline loops: CDR1 ENHRY, CDR2 SYGVKD. The CDR3 DNA reads as TGTGCCATCAGTGAGGGACCAGGGGAAGAGACCCAGTACTTC. It yields the protein CAISEGPGEETQYF.

This chain uses TRBV6-1 with TRBJ2-3; 16 positions agree with TRBD2. This CDR3 contains 18 residues. CDR1 is MNHNS, CDR2 SASEGT, per germline. Trimming cost V 9 bases and J 0 bases; bases outside gene matches: 9. The CDR3 region is CASSGGLAGGLSTDTQYF. The CDR3 nucleotides are TGTGCCAGTTCCGGGGGACTAGCGGGGGGGCTCAGCACAGATACGCAGTATTTT.

This clonotype showed up just a few times. The chain employs TRBV25-1 and TRBJ1-1; perhaps TRBD1 as D (6 bases). CDR3 length: 15 residues. Trimming took 4 bases from V and 7 from J, leaving 19 bases between them. The germline CDR1 and CDR2 sequences are MGHDK and SYGVNS. The CDR3 loop reads CASSGLGGGNVEAFF. In nucleotides, the CDR3 is TGTGCCAGCAGTGGCCTAGGAGGGGGGAATGTTGAAGCTTTCTTT.

The chain links TRBV5-1 to TRBJ1-2; the D gene is possibly TRBD1 (5 bases). The CDR3 runs 16 residues. The germline V and J ends were trimmed by 0 bases and 4 bases, with 16 bases remaining between them. CDR1 and CDR2 from the germline V gene are SGHRS and YFSETQ. CDR3 bases: TGCGCCAGCAGCTTGGGATCAAGCGGGGGAGCCTATGGCTACACCTTC. It specifies CASSLGSSGGAYGYTF.

The J gene is TRBJ2-7, the V gene TRBV20-1; a weak D match, TRBD2 (6 bases). Trimming removed 3 bases from V and 4 bases from J, with 16 bases in between. Germline CDR1 DFQATT, CDR2 SNEGSKA (reference sequence). The CDR3 runs to 14 residues. The CDR3 sequence is CSASAGTPPYEQYF. The CDR3 DNA is TGCAGTGCTAGCGCGGGGACCCCTCCTTACGAGCAGTACTTC.

This clonotype was counted between two and nine times. V is TRBV10-2 and J is TRBJ1-1; D might be TRBD1 (5 bases). Germline V gene sequence: CDR1 WSHSY, CDR2 SAAADI. Between the trimmed V and J ends, which lost 2 bases and 1 base, there was a span of 11 bases. This CDR3 region has 15 residues. In DNA form, the CDR3 reads TGCGCCAGCAGTGAGGCAGGGAATACGAACACTGAAGCTTTCTTT. This translates into CASSEAGNTNTEAFF.

This clonotype was observed at least ten times. The chain combines TRBV12-3 or TRBV12-4 with TRBJ1-1, with 8 bases that match TRBD1. This CDR3 comprises 11 residues. V was clipped by 4 bases and J by 11 bases; unmatched bases: 3. In nucleotides, the CDR3 is TGTGCCAGCAGTTGGACAGGGATTGCTTTCTTT. Its translation is CASSWTGIAFF.

In its sample, this clonotype was seen a few times. The chain couples TRBV7-6 to TRBJ2-5, with 13 bases that match TRBD2. J lost 11 bases, V lost 1 base, and 7 bases had no gene match. The CDR3 is made up of 15 amino acids. The germline V gene has CDR1 SGHVS and CDR2 FNYEAQ. CDR3 protein: CASSLGTSGSSEQYF. The CDR3 region has the DNA TGTGCCAGCAGCTTAGGGACTAGCGGGAGCAGTGAGCAGTACTTC.

This clonotype was recorded many times. This rearrangement joins TRBV28 to TRBJ2-7; D is possibly TRBD2 (6 bases). The germline V gene encodes CDR1 MDHEN and CDR2 SYDVKM. The CDR3 is made up of 16 amino acids. V lost 1 base and J 7 bases, leaving 20 bases between the germline ends. The CDR3 DNA is TGTGCCAGCAGTTTATTTGTTAGCGGAGCCCTCGAGGAGCAGTACTTC. Translated: CASSLFVSGALEEQYF.

This clonotype has only a few counts. The chain has TRBV20-1 and TRBJ1-4; D perhaps matches TRBD1 (6 bases). This CDR3 comprises 15 residues. The germline V gene encodes CDR1 DFQATT and CDR2 SNEGSKA (reference sequence). Trimming took off 0 bases at V and 2 bases at J, with 10 bases between the two ends. The CDR3 nucleotides are TGCAGTGCTAGAGATTCAGGACAGACTAATGAAAAACTGTTTTTT. This translates into CSARDSGQTNEKLFF.

This clonotype was observed a few times. The V and J genes are TRBV29-1 and TRBJ1-4; D is possibly TRBD1 (5 bases). V dropped 3 bases and J dropped 3 bases, with 8 bases sitting between them. Germline V gives CDR1 SQVTM, CDR2 ANQGSEA. The CDR3 runs to 13 residues. The CDR3 DNA follows: TGCAGCGTTGAGGGGCAGTCTAATGAAAAACTGTTTTTT. The encoded protein is CSVEGQSNEKLFF.

The rearrangement joins TRBV20-1 to TRBJ2-1; D might be TRBD1 (7 bases). Trimming removed 7 bases from V and 8 bases from J, with 12 bases in between. This CDR3 has 11 residues. Per the germline V gene, CDR1 is DFQATT and CDR2 is SNEGSKA (reference sequence). CDR3 in amino acids: CSVQGGDEQFF. In nucleotides, the CDR3 is TGCAGTGTGCAGGGGGGCGATGAGCAGTTCTTC.

The sample holds a few counts of this clonotype. This chain links TRBV9 with TRBJ2-1; possible D gene TRBD2, 6 bases. This CDR3 is 16 amino acids long. Trimming took 1 base from V and 7 from J, leaving 18 bases between them. The germline gives CDR1 SGDLS, CDR2 YYNGEE. The CDR3 DNA reads TGTGCCAGCAGCGTAAGGGGACTCTCCTCAGGGAATGAGCAGTTCTTC. Translation gives CASSVRGLSSGNEQFF.

The chain employs TRBV5-1 and TRBJ2-1, with 7 bases that match TRBD1. The J segment lost 0 bases and the V segment lost 0 bases, leaving 3 bases of the junction unmatched. The CDR3 length is 16 residues. CDR1 and CDR2 from the germline V gene are SGHRS and YFSETQ. CDR3 sequence reads: CASSLAGDSSYNEQFF. The CDR3 bases are TGCGCCAGCAGCTTGGCAGGGGACAGCTCCTACAATGAGCAGTTCTTC.

V and J are TRBV28 and TRBJ1-2, with TRBD1 identical over 11 bases. With 7 bases clipped from V and 10 bases from J, the junction kept 14 bases outside the gene matches. The CDR3 sequence is 15 residues long. Germline-derived CDR1 and CDR2 are MDHEN and SYDVKM. CDR3 DNA sequence: TGTGCCAGCACTTTTCAGGACAGGGGGCGTCCTGACTACACCTTC. Translated, it gives CASTFQDRGRPDYTF.

V and J are TRBV5-1 and TRBJ1-4; unclear D gene. The ends were cut back, 5 bases at V and 8 bases at J, with 16 bases in the middle. CDR1 SGHRS and CDR2 YFSETQ come from the germline V gene. The CDR3 loop spans 14 amino acids. The chain's CDR3 is CASRSSVVEEKLFF. The CDR3 region has the DNA TGCGCCAGCAGGAGTTCAGTAGTAGAGGAAAAACTGTTTTTT.

A few counts support this clonotype. The rearrangement uses TRBV7-9 and TRBJ2-3; D is perhaps TRBD1 or TRBD2 (6 bases each). V lost 5 bases and J 0 bases, leaving 15 bases between the germline ends. The CDR3 has 16 amino acids. Germline lookup yields CDR1 SEHNR and CDR2 FQNEAQ (reference sequence). For the CDR3, the DNA is TGTGCCAGCAGCCCTAGGGGGGTCGGGAGCACAGATACGCAGTATTTT. Translation gives CASSPRGVGSTDTQYF. The complete variable domain, with remaining parts taken from reference TRBV7-9 and TRBJ2-3, reads DTGVSQNPRHKITKRGQNVTFRCDPISEHNRLYWYRQTLGQGPEFLTYFQNEAQLEKSRLLSDRFSAERPKGSFSTLEIQRTEQGDSAMYLCASSPRGVGSTDTQYFGPGTRLTVL.

The gene calls are TRBV28 and TRBJ2-5, with 7 bases matching TRBD2. CDR3 size: 13 residues. Germline V lookup: CDR1 MDHEN, CDR2 SYDVKM. Trimming cost V 7 bases and J 6 bases; bases outside gene matches: 8. In DNA form, the CDR3 reads TGTGCCAGCAACGCCAGGACTAGACAGACCCAGTACTTC. Its translation is CASNARTRQTQYF.

As to this clonotype: The junction departs from the called germline gene at one end, perhaps through a read error. The chain has TRBV6-6 and TRBJ2-5; 8 bases are shared with TRBD2. The CDR3 sequence is 14 residues long. Germline V gene data show CDR1 as MNHNY and CDR2 as SVGAGI (reference sequence). CDR3: CTSRSGTSQETQYF. The CDR3 DNA sequence: TGTACCAGCAGATCGGGGACTAGTCAAGAGACCCAGTACTTC.

This CDR3 is CASTQGRLNTEAFF. The CDR3 DNA sequence: TGTGCCAGCACCCAGGGGCGTTTGAACACTGAAGCTTTCTTT. V is TRBV6-2 or TRBV6-3 and J is TRBJ1-1, with a tentative D call TRBD1 (6 bases). The CDR3 is 14 amino acids. CDR1 and CDR2 from the germline V gene are MNHEY and SVGEGT. The germline V and J ends were trimmed by 7 bases and 0 bases, with 12 bases remaining between them.

The chain combines TRBV9 with TRBJ1-1, with TRBD1 identical over 9 bases. With 3 bases clipped from V and 10 bases from J, the junction kept 13 bases outside the gene matches. The CDR3 covers 15 residues. Germline loops: CDR1 SGDLS, CDR2 YYNGEE. For the CDR3, the DNA is TGTGCCAGCAGCGGGATGGACAGGGGCGATTATCGAGCTTTCTTT. Protein: CASSGMDRGDYRAFF.

This sequence joins TRBV28 and TRBJ2-7, with D possibly matching TRBD2 (6 bases). The CDR3 extends over 13 amino acids. V lost 3 bases to trimming and J lost 4 bases, with 10 bases between them. Germline-derived CDR1 and CDR2 are MDHEN and SYDVKM. CDR3 region: CASSLQAGYEQYF. CDR3 nucleotides: TGTGCCAGCAGTTTGCAGGCGGGGTACGAGCAGTACTTC.